This passage covers 6 T cell receptor beta chains from one sample sequenced in a study of blood T cell repertoires in COVID-19. Produced via immunoSEQ multiplex PCR; TCRdb's table is partial and in-frame only. This table has roughly 260,000 clones, 75% to 90% appearing once. Sample: peripheral blood. The source of these receptors is a woman in her thirties or forties with acute or convalescent COVID-19.

This chain uses TRBV29-1 with TRBJ2-2; the D is unclear. V was shortened by 5 bases and J by 0 bases, with 10 bases between the two germline ends. The V gene's germline CDR1 is SQVTM and CDR2 ANQGSEA. This CDR3 has 14 residues. CDR3 region: CSVKKNSNTGELFF. The CDR3 DNA follows: TGCAGCGTTAAGAAGAACTCGAACACCGGGGAGCTGTTTTTT.

This clone occurred once. V usage is TRBV19 and J usage is TRBJ1-1; D gene unclear. Germline V gives CDR1 LNHDA, CDR2 SQIVND (reference sequence). The CDR3 consists of 12 residues. Trimming removed 0 bases at V and 7 bases at J, with 6 bases between. CDR3 in DNA: TGTGCCAGTAGTATAGAGGGCTATGAAGCTTTCTTT. Protein: CASSIEGYEAFF.

The chain recombines TRBV18 with TRBJ2-1; 11 bases are shared with TRBD1. With V trimmed by 8 bases and J by 7 bases, 7 bases remained unmatched. Germline assignment: CDR1 KGHSH and CDR2 LQKENI. The CDR3 has 14 residues. CDR3 protein: CASTGQGALNEQFF. CDR3 nucleotide sequence: TGTGCCAGCACTGGACAGGGGGCGCTTAATGAGCAGTTCTTC.

The CDR3 DNA sequence: TGTGCCAGTTCCACCGGGACAGGGCTTCAGCCCCAGCATTTT. It specifies CASSTGTGLQPQHF. V usage is TRBV19 and J usage is TRBJ1-5; 9 bases match TRBD1. The CDR3 sequence is 14 residues long. The germline V gene encodes CDR1 LNHDA and CDR2 SQIVND (reference sequence). Trimming removed 8 bases from V and 6 bases from J; junction bases left unmatched: 8.

The chain employs TRBV6-1 and TRBJ1-1; D gene uncertain. V lost 1 base and J lost 0, with 12 bases in between. Germline V lookup: CDR1 MNHNS, CDR2 SASEGT. This CDR3 has 16 amino acids. CDR3: CASSEGPEIMNTEAFF. CDR3 sequence (DNA): TGTGCCAGCAGTGAAGGGCCGGAGATCATGAACACTGAAGCTTTCTTT.

This clone came up once. This rearrangement joins TRBV7-8 to TRBJ2-4, with 8 bases fitting TRBD1. Looked up from germline, CDR1 is SGHVS and CDR2 is FQNEAQ. The CDR3 contains 15 residues. V lost 1 base, J lost 6 bases, and 5 bases stayed unmatched. Here the CDR3 DNA reads TGTGCCAGCAGCTTAGGCAGGGGGCTAAGAAACATTCAGTACTTC. It is translated as CASSLGRGLRNIQYF. Together with reference TRBV7-8 and TRBJ2-4, the CDR3 gives the full variable domain: GAGVSQSPRYKVAKRGQDVALRCDPISGHVSLFWYQQALGQGPEFLTYFQNEAQLDKSGLPSDRFFAERPEGSVSTLKIQRTQQEDSAVYLCASSLGRGLRNIQYFGAGTRLSVL.